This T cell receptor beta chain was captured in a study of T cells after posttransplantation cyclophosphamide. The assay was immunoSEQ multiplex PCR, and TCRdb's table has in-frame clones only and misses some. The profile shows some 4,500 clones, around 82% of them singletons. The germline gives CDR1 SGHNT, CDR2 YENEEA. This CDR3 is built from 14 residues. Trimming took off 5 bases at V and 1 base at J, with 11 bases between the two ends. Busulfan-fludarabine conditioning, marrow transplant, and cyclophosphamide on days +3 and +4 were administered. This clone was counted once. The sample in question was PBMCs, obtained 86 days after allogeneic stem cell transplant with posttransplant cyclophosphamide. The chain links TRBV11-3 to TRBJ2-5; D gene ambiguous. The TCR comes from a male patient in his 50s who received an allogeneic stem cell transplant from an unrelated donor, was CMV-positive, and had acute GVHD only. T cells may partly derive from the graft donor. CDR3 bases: TGTGCCAGCAGCCCACCAACGGGCCAAGAGACCCAGTACTTC. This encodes CASSPPTGQETQYF.